The clone carrying this T cell receptor (beta chain) was seen a few times. The target antigen is unknown. V lost 7 bases and J 1 base, leaving 10 bases between the germline ends. The CDR3 has 13 residues. In germline, CDR1 is MDHEN, CDR2 SYDVKM. The whole isolated RNA underwent reverse transcription, so sequencing captured expressed TCRB transcripts. About 3.5 million reads per sample on average were obtained from naive, central memory and regulatory T cell samples. This table comes from immunoSEQ multiplex PCR, and its TCRdb copy is limited to in-frame clones, with some not included. The sample lists 120,000 or so clones, 17% occurring once. These data originate in a study of beta chain features in type 1 diabetes. Each sorted population was over 98% pure. Study-level points and caveats: Fewer insertions but more deletions were seen at VDJ junctions in type 1 diabetes patients. Moderately but significantly shorter TCRB CDR3s were found in Type 1 diabetes patients in all four CD4+ subsets. A cDNA-based sequencing approach could over-represent cells with high TCR expression.

The chain combines TRBV28 with TRBJ1-1; no reliable D call. The clonotype originates from a man younger than 35 with type 1 diabetes. The sample comprised central memory CD4+ T cells from blood. The CDR3 loop is CASTLKANTEAFF. The DNA of the CDR3 is TGTGCCAGCACCTTGAAAGCGAACACTGAAGCTTTCTTT.